This paragraph reports one TCR beta chain. Antigen: not known. This entry is derived from a study of cytomegalovirus exposure and HLA in healthy donors. This PCR relied on a set of 60 Vbeta primers and 13 Jbeta primers. Measured with immunoSEQ multiplex PCR; TCRdb has only the in-frame clones, and not every one. The table shows fewer than 150,000 clones, with about 75% occurring only once. Findings and caveats of the study: Most of the TCR beta V segments (in an earlier analysis) were productive either about 87% or about 30% of the time. HLA allele associations emerged for under 20,000 TCR beta sequences in a later analysis, at 0.05 false discovery rate. A later analysis linked a missense DCLRE1C variant to TCR beta V- and J-gene trimming.

These donors, healthy bone marrow donors, were studied. Germline loops: CDR1 SEHNR, CDR2 FQNEAQ (reference sequence). V was shortened by 4 bases and J by 6 bases, with 19 bases between the two germline ends. The CDR3 is 16 amino acids. The receptor was derived from a man aged 55 to 70 in good health and CMV-seropositive. The sample comprised PBMCs. The rearrangement uses TRBV7-9 and TRBJ2-1; perhaps TRBD2 as D (5 bases). In DNA, the CDR3 is TGTGCCAGCAGCTCTCCGGGAACTTTTTGGGTCAATGAGCAGTTCTTC. It codes for CASSSPGTFWVNEQFF. The entire variable domain, with the rest obtained from reference TRBV7-9 and TRBJ2-1, is as follows: DTGVSQNPRHKITKRGQNVTFRCDPISEHNRLYWYRQTLGQGPEFLTYFQNEAQLEKSRLLSDRFSAERPKGSFSTLEIQRTEQGDSAMYLCASSSPGTFWVNEQFFGPGTRLTVL.